This TCR beta chain originates from a study of blood T cell repertoires in COVID-19 (dated by TCRdb to 2020 to 2022). Broadly, across the study: Collaborator samples came from the United States, Italy and Spain and covered acute and convalescent phases of COVID-19. The dataset comprised deeply sampled blood TCRbeta repertoires from subjects exposed to, actively infected with, or recovered from COVID-19. Sample metadata almost always included a de-identified subject ID, COVID-19 status, age in years and sex. The prospective study material was composed of cDNA or gDNA derived from T cells, B-cell-depleted T cells, or PBMCs. Samples were obtained from the ongoing ImmuneRACE study (first 160 participants) and from over 1,000 subjects provided by 6 global collaborators. Where available, HLA class I and class II types were taken from metadata supplied by the sample provider and were not determined by assay-based typing. The repertoires were made available in a free public database intended to serve as a resource for research on the immune response to SARS-CoV-2.

Whole blood was collected in K2EDTA tubes by collaborating institutions according to the institutions' own protocols. For TCRbeta analysis, collaborator samples were shipped as frozen whole blood, as isolated PBMCs, or as DNA extracted from either sample type. Between the V and J ends, shortened by 2 bases and 1 base respectively, the junction contains 11 bases. CDR1 and CDR2, looked up from the germline V gene, are MGHRA and YSYEKL. From the cysteine up to the phenylalanine, the CDR3 has a length of 15 residues. Only the CDR3 part of the read is kept: 45 bases, read in frame from the first base. As regards this clone: It lacks a known antigen. No base-level quality is on record; no much larger clone is a single base apart.

TCRbeta CDR3 regions were amplified from genomic DNA using the immunoSEQ Assay, a bias-controlled multiplex PCR. On the authors' methods: The number of nucleated cells in each sample was estimated from the amplification of reference gene primers within the assay. Sequence reads were collapsed and filtered to measure the absolute abundance of every unique TCRbeta CDR3 rearrangement. Productive Simpson clonality was computed per sample as the square root of Simpson's diversity index over productive rearrangements. TCRdb's version of the immuneACCESS table is confined to in-frame rearrangements and falls short of the full clone set. An unresolved V gene accounts for under half of the shortfall where checked; the remainder is of unknown origin. That table furnishes V, J and clone size, whereas the DNA furnished D and trimming. The sample table holds fewer than 150,000 clones, of which less than 85% were seen once. Approximately 9.5% of the sample is taken by the ten largest.

On the study overall, not on this receptor specifically: The quantity of clinical and demographic metadata differed by source and by participant and was supplied without curation.

The rearranged segments are TRBV4-1 and TRBJ1-1, with TRBD1 as a weak D call on 6 bases. The TCR was taken from an elderly woman in a cohort sampled during active or convalescent COVID-19. Sequencing used peripheral blood. Read as DNA, the sequence is TGCGCCAGCAGCCAACGGACAGCTAGGAACACTGAAGCTTTCTTT. It translates to CASSQRTARNTEAFF.